The TCR beta chain described here comes from a study of human T cells and chemical hapten exposure listed by TCRdb under 2021. Looking at the study overall: For sensitization, 2% DPC in acetone was applied to a 2 cm by 2 cm area of upper inner arm skin. Libraries were combined into a pool for sequencing, and differences in TCR yield between samples came mainly from small differences in library volumes within the pool. Peripheral blood TCR repertoire changes were tracked in vivo in alopecia patients during primary and secondary sensitization to the hapten diphenylcyclopropenone (DPC). Blood was sampled from patients pre-sensitization (week 0) and at 2, 6 and about 24 weeks after DPC sensitization. Patch testing was done on the upper back using Finn chambers containing 0.01% DPC, and results were scored after 6 days according to International Contact Dermatitis Research Group standards. The patient cohort, mostly female, included alopecia areata with under or over 50% scalp involvement, alopecia totalis and alopecia universalis. Nearly 30 alopecia patients provided blood for TCR sequencing at one to four time points (pre-sensitization, 2, 6 and 24 weeks). Weekly therapeutic DPC doses were additionally applied to the scalp of patients throughout the roughly 23-week study period. General conclusions and limits of the study: Significantly more large CDR3 similarity clusters were formed by expanded TCRs than by pre-sensitization or healthy control sets, consistent with antigen-driven responses. The number of PT1 expanded TCRs positively correlated with patch test score, significant at thresholds 8, 16 and 32 but not 4. Repeated subsampling changed both the strength of the expansion versus patch-test correlation and the threshold at which that correlation became significant. The number of TCRs above 1 in 1000 frequency did not change with DPC sensitization; there was no evidence of global repertoire structure alterations. Alopecia, a presumed autoimmune disease, was present in all patients, so the immune response of the patients might differ from that of healthy individuals.

This clonotype was counted only a few times. The antigen this receptor binds is unknown. Base qualities are not provided; no much larger clone lies one nucleotide away. The CDR3 contains 13 residues, cysteine and phenylalanine counted. Only CDR3 DNA is held: 39 bases, read in frame from base 1. CDR1 and CDR2, per the germline V gene, are SGHRS and YFSETQ. V is clipped by 3 bases and J by 5 bases, and the sequence between their germline boundaries is 11 bases long. The sample's time point label, decoded: pre-sensitization, week 0. The treatment or condition label here, explained by the study, means: therapeutic diphenylcyclopropenone sensitization with weekly scalp DPC. At every patch-test visit, the blood draw took place before the patch test was put on. Eligible patients were aged 18 to 70, diagnosed with alopecia, deemed suitable for DPC therapy, and excluded if pregnant. Total RNA was extracted from unfractionated whole blood that had been collected in Tempus Blood RNA tubes.

Library preparation employed RACE. The sequencing machine was a NextSeq 500. Library preparation attached unique molecular identifiers to individual cDNA molecules for quantitative, reproducible TCR counting. For every blood RNA sample, sequencing covered both the TCR alpha and TCR beta chains. The study's own analysis went as follows. Samples had a median of 95,638 TCRs, with a range from roughly 23,224 to 750,000. The Decombinator software suite was used to annotate V, J and CDR3 in the TCR reads. For PS versus PT1 abundance plots, all samples were subsampled to the same number of TCRs (28,000). Expanded TCRs were defined as absent before sensitization and observed at least eight times at the 2-week time point. In TCRdb, the public reads were trimmed at Q25 with fastp and aligned with MiXCR, with productive beta chains retained. CDR3 protein duplicates are merged, each entry listing the most common genes and DNA. None of the V and J calls come from the authors' own analysis; TCRdb made them. Here the sample has about 110,000 distinct CDR3 sequences; about 12% occur a single time. More than 1.5% of the sample belongs to the ten largest clones.

This receptor was taken from a woman in her forties or fifties with alopecia areata. Some clones in this sample may be carry-over from other donors' samples. This chain is built from TRBV5-1 and TRBJ2-5, with an unclear D gene assignment. The sequences come from whole blood, collected in connection with sensitization to the hapten diphenylcyclopropenone (DPC). The CDR3 protein is CASSSPPRETQYF. The sequenced DNA: TGCGCCAGCAGCTCTCCACCGCGGGAGACCCAGTACTTC.